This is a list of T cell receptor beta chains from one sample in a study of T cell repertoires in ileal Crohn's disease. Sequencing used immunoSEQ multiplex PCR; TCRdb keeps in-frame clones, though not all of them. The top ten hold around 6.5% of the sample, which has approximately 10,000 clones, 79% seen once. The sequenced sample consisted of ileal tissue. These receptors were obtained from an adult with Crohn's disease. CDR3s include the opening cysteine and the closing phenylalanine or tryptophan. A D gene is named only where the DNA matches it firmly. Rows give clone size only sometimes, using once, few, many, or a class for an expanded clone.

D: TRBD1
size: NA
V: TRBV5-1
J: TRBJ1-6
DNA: TGCGCCAGCAGCGAGGACAGGGTTAGGTCCTATAATTCACCCCTCCACTTT
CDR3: CASSEDRVRSYNSPLHF

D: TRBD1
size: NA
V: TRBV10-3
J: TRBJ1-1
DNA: TGTGCCATCCGGTTCCAGGGGGACACTGAAGCTTTCTTT
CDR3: CAIRFQGDTEAFF

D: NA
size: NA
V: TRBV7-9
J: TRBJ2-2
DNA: TGTGCCAGCAGGGGCAGGGGACGAGACACCGGGGAGCTGTTTTTT
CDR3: CASRGRGRDTGELFF

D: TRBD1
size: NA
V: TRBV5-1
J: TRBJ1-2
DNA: TGCGCCAGCAGCGAGACCGGGACAGGGGTTGTTGGCTACACCTTC
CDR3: CASSETGTGVVGYTF

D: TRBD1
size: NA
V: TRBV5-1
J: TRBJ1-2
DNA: TGCGCCAGCAGCTTGGGTCCAGGGGGCGGTAACTATGGCTACACCTTC
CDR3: CASSLGPGGGNYGYTF

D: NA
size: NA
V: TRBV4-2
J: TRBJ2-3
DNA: TGTGCCAGCAGCCAAGAAAGATCCTGGGGGGGCCGGGGCACAGATACGCAGTATTTT
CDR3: CASSQERSWGGRGTDTQYF

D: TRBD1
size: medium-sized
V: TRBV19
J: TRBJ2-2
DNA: TGTGCCAGTAGGAACGGACAGGAAGGGGAGCTGTTTTTT
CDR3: CASRNGQEGELFF

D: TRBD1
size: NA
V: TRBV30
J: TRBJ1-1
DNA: TGTGCCTGGAACTCCCTGACAGGGGGCCTAGCTGAAGCTTTCTTT
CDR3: CAWNSLTGGLAEAFF

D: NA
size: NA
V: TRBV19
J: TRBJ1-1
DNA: TGTGCCAGTAGTCTAAGGACACATATGAACACTGAAGCTTTCTTT
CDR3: CASSLRTHMNTEAFF

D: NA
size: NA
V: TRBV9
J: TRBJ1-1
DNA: TGTGCCAGCAGCGTAGTAGTGAACACTGAAGCTTTCTTT
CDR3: CASSVVVNTEAFF

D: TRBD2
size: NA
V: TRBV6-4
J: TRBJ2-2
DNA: TGTGCCAGCAGTGACGGACTAGACACCGGGGAGCTGTTTTTT
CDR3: CASSDGLDTGELFF

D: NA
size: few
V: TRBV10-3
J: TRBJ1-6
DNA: TGTGCCATCAGTGAGTCGGCAGGGATGGTGTCCCCCCTCCACTTT
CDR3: CAISESAGMVSPLHF

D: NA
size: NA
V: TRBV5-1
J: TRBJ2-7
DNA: TGCGCCAGCAGCTTCTCTACCGGGTCAACCAACTACGAGCAGTACTTC
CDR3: CASSFSTGSTNYEQYF

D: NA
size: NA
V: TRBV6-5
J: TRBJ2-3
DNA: TGTGCCAGCAGTTCTAGTACAGATACGCAGTATTTT
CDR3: CASSSSTDTQYF